This TCR delta chain was sequenced for a study of gamma-delta T cells after stem cell transplantation. This clone is termed medium-sized. TCRdb processed the RT-PCR reads again with the CATT caller. The sample shows about 11,000 delta-chain clones, 38% of them seen only once. Germline assignment: CDR1 GEAIGNYY and CDR2 EKD. There are 13 residues in the CDR3. V lost 1 base and J 7 bases, leaving 12 bases between the germline ends. The origin of this receptor is a human donor. It is not recorded whose cells these are; they may come from a transplant donor. The V and J genes are TRDV2 and TRDJ1; D perhaps matches TRDD3 (6 bases). The sample comprised gamma-delta T cells. The CDR3 spells CACDTGDWSKLIF. The CDR3 nucleotides read TGTGCCTGTGACACGGGGGACTGGAGTAAACTCATCTTT.